Shown below are 14 T cell receptor beta chains from a single sample sequenced in a study of shared clonotypes between healthy human individuals. Sequenced by immunoSEQ multiplex PCR; TCRdb stores in-frame clones only, minus some. Here the sample spans fewer than 600,000 clones, roughly three quarters being singletons. Sequencing input: PBMCs. The receptor source for this set is a woman aged 35 to 49 in good health. Some clones in this sample may be carry-over from other donors' samples.

On this clone: The same CDR3 also results from other DNA sequences found in this sample. This sequence joins TRBV20-1 and TRBJ1-1; possibly TRBD1 for D (5 bases). The CDR3 is made up of 11 amino acids. Germline V gene data show CDR1 as DFQATT and CDR2 as SNEGSKA (reference sequence). Trimming removed 3 bases at V and 8 bases at J, with 10 bases between. CDR3 residues: CSARSDSEAFF. CDR3 in DNA: TGCAGTGCTAGGTCCGACAGCGAAGCTTTCTTT.

The chain joins TRBV21-1 to TRBJ1-2; the tabulated D call, TRBD1, remains unverified against the DNA. TRBV21-1 is classified as a pseudogene. This CDR3 region has 18 residues. CDR3 loop: CASSMSDSDLALNYGYTF. Written as DNA, the CDR3 is TGTGCCAGCAGCATGTCGGACAGCGATCTTGCGCTGAACTATGGCTACACCTTC.

Regarding this clone: A far larger clone is just one base off, so this is likely a read error. The chain combines TRBV29-1 with TRBJ2-5; 7 bases are a match to TRBD1. This CDR3 is built from 12 residues. CDR1 is SQVTM and CDR2 is ANQGSEA in the germline V gene. CDR3 sequence: CSGGTDQGTQYF. CDR3 DNA: TGCAGCGGAGGGACAGACCAAGGGACCCAGTACTTC.

The rearrangement joins TRBV18 to TRBJ2-5; D is uncertain. Trimming shortened V by 2 bases and J by 4 bases, and 8 bases separated the two germline ends. From germline, CDR1 is KGHSH and CDR2 LQKENI. This CDR3 comprises 13 residues. The CDR3 reads CASSPEAGETQYF. The CDR3 nucleotides read TGTGCCAGCTCACCAGAGGCTGGAGAGACCCAGTACTTC.

This clone was recorded many times. The chain is built from TRBV29-1 and TRBJ2-1; unclear D gene. Germline CDR1 SQVTM, CDR2 ANQGSEA. There are 14 residues in the CDR3. The V and J ends lost 5 bases and 8 bases respectively, with 19 bases between them. The chain's CDR3 is CSVCKGTVIDEQFF. In DNA form, the CDR3 reads TGCAGCGTTTGCAAGGGAACCGTTATCGATGAGCAGTTCTTC.

As concerns this clone: A much larger clone differs from this one at a single base, so this may be a read error. The sample holds other DNA sequences that translate to the same CDR3. The chain uses TRBV20-1 and TRBJ1-1; D ambiguous. CDR1 is DFQATT, CDR2 SNEGSKA, per germline (reference sequence). CDR3 size: 11 residues. The CDR3 spells CSAGVNTEAFF. CDR3 sequence (DNA): TGCAGTGCTGGGGTGAACACTGAGGCTTTCTTT.

This clone appeared once. CDR3 coding DNA: TGTGCCAGCAGCTTGGGGGCAGGGGACGAGCAGTACTTC. Translating it yields CASSLGAGDEQYF. V and J are TRBV5-4 and TRBJ2-7; D is perhaps TRBD1 (6 bases). The germline gives CDR1 SGHNT, CDR2 YYREEE (reference sequence). The CDR3 loop spans 13 amino acids. The V end was cut by 0 bases, the J end by 5 bases, with 9 bases between.

The J gene is TRBJ1-3, the V gene TRBV15; no clear D. The CDR3 runs 15 residues. Trimming shortened V by 0 bases and J by 2 bases, and 8 bases separated the two germline ends. In germline, CDR1 is LNHNV, CDR2 YYDKDF (reference sequence). CDR3 coding DNA: TGTGCCACCAGCAGAGATCGCGGGGCTGGAAACACCATATATTTT. This gives the protein CATSRDRGAGNTIYF.

V is TRBV27 and J is TRBJ2-5, with D perhaps matching TRBD2 (6 bases). V lost 6 bases to trimming and J lost 2 bases, with 16 bases between them. Germline V gene lookup returns CDR1 MNHEY and CDR2 SMNVEV (reference sequence). The CDR3 totals 15 residues. CDR3 protein: CASRRALAGQETQYF. For the CDR3, the DNA is TGTGCCAGCAGGAGGGCCCTTGCGGGGCAAGAGACCCAGTACTTC.

Of note for this clone: This clone may be a read error of a much larger clone one base away. The chain combines TRBV10-2 with TRBJ2-2; D is unclear. The CDR3 spans 14 residues. Germline lookup yields CDR1 WSHSY and CDR2 SAAADI. V was cut by 6 bases and J by 1 base, with 9 bases left in between. CDR3 sequence reads: CASRLDVNTGELFF. The CDR3 DNA reads as TGCGCCAGCAGGCTAGACGTGAACACCGGGGAGCTGTTTTTT.

Only a few counts were recorded for this clone. A read error may be the cause here, since a much bigger clone is one base away. The chain is built from TRBV7-3 and TRBJ2-5; unclear D gene. This CDR3 region has 15 residues. The germline CDR1 and CDR2 sequences are SGHTA and FQGTGA. CDR3: CACSLSPGPYETQYF. The CDR3 nucleotides are TGTGCCTGCAGCTTAAGCCCAGGACCCTATGAGACCCAGTACTTC.

V is TRBV4-2 and J is TRBJ2-5; TRBD2 matches at 7 bases. In germline, CDR1 is LGHNA, CDR2 YNFKEQ. V shed 2 bases, J shed 2 bases, and the junction held 11 bases outside the gene matches. This CDR3 region has 17 residues. This chain's CDR3 is CASSQPSGGISQETQYF. The CDR3 nucleotides read TGTGCCAGCAGCCAACCTAGCGGAGGGATATCTCAAGAGACCCAGTACTTC.

In this sample, this clone turned up a few times. The chain employs TRBV30 and TRBJ1-1, with D possibly being TRBD1 (6 bases). V lost 5 bases and J 5 bases, leaving 18 bases between the germline ends. The CDR3 runs 14 residues. CDR1 GTSNPN and CDR2 SVGIG come from the germline V gene (reference sequence). The CDR3 sequence is CAWGFQGLDTEAFF. Written as DNA, the CDR3 is TGTGCCTGGGGTTTCCAGGGGCTAGATACTGAAGCTTTCTTT. Using reference TRBV30 and TRBJ1-1 for the parts outside the CDR3, the full variable domain is SQTIHQWPATLVQPVGSPLSLECTVEGTSNPNLYWYRQAAGRGLQLLFYSVGIGQISSEVPQNLSASRPQDRQFILSSKKLLLSDSGFYLCAWGFQGLDTEAFFGQGTRLTVV.

The chain links TRBV25-1 to TRBJ2-1; TRBD2 might be the D (5 bases). Trimming stripped 0 bases from V and 0 bases from J, with 9 bases between. CDR3 length: 16 residues. The germline V gene encodes CDR1 MGHDK and CDR2 SYGVNS. Here the CDR3 DNA reads TGTGCCAGCAGTGAATACGGACTTAGCTCCTACAATGAGCAGTTCTTC. Its translation is CASSEYGLSSYNEQFF. Together with reference TRBV25-1 and TRBJ2-1, the CDR3 gives the full variable domain: EADIYQTPRYLVIGTGKKITLECSQTMGHDKMYWYQQDPGMELHLIHYSYGVNSTEKGDLSSESTVSRIRTEHFPLTLESARPSHTSQYLCASSEYGLSSYNEQFFGPGTRLTVL.